One sample yielded the 10 T cell receptor beta chains listed below, sequenced in a study of blood T cells in healthy people across ages. For the second PCR, which ran for roughly 6 to 12 cycles, a sample-barcoded 5' primer and a J-beta primer mix were used. TCRdb called the 5' RACE reads again in MiXCR, with one record for every CDR3 protein. The sample shows about 1.4 million distinct CDR3 sequences, approximately 59% of them seen only once. Material: blood. These receptors all come from a man aged 18 to 29 in good health.

In this sample, this clonotype turned up a few times. The chain uses TRBV29-1 and TRBJ1-2, with unresolved D. The V end was cut by 7 bases, the J end by 6 bases, with 18 bases between. The CDR3 contains 13 residues. Germline CDR1 and CDR2: SQVTM and ANQGSEA. As DNA, the CDR3 is TGCAGCGGGAGGGAGGAGAGGCACAATGGCTACACCTTC. This codes for CSGREERHNGYTF.

V is TRBV4-3 and J is TRBJ1-2; 7 positions match TRBD1. Germline CDR1 is LGHNA and CDR2 is YSLEER. CDR3 length: 14 amino acids. Trimming took 4 bases from V and 4 from J; bases not matched to a gene: 6. The CDR3 reads CASSPGTDPYGYTF. The CDR3 nucleotides are TGCGCCAGCAGCCCCGGGACAGATCCCTATGGCTACACCTTC.

This clonotype has at least ten counts. The chain recombines TRBV4-3 with TRBJ2-3; possible D gene TRBD2, 7 bases. This CDR3 contains 14 residues. CDR1 LGHNA and CDR2 YSLEER come from the germline V gene. Trimming removed 0 bases at V and 6 bases at J, with 10 bases between. The CDR3 is CASSQDRGGDTQYF. DNA of the CDR3: TGCGCCAGCAGCCAAGATAGGGGGGGGGATACGCAGTATTTT.

The chain combines TRBV3-1 with TRBJ2-3; possible D gene TRBD2, 7 bases. Germline lookup yields CDR1 LGHDT and CDR2 YNNKEL (reference sequence). V was clipped by 0 bases and J by 4 bases, with 14 bases between them. The CDR3 has 16 amino acids. The CDR3 nucleotides are TGTGCCAGCAGCCAAGAAGGGGGGGGGCCCGCAGATACGCAGTATTTT. It encodes CASSQEGGGPADTQYF.

The chain combines TRBV7-2 with TRBJ2-7; D is perhaps TRBD2 (5 bases). The CDR3 spans 15 residues. Per germline, CDR1 SGHTA and CDR2 FQGNSA. Trimming pared 1 base from V and 5 bases from J, leaving 15 bases between. CDR3 DNA sequence: TGTGCCAGCAGCTTAGTAGCGTACCAATCCGACGAGCAGTACTTC. Residues: CASSLVAYQSDEQYF.

The V and J genes are TRBV6-2 or TRBV6-3 and TRBJ2-1; TRBD2 matches at 8 bases. Germline CDR1 and CDR2: MNHEY and SVGEGT. CDR3 size: 16 residues. V shed 7 bases, J shed 5 bases, and the junction held 13 bases outside the gene matches. This chain's CDR3 is CASIPREGSQDNEQFF. The CDR3 nucleotides are TGTGCCAGCATCCCCCGGGAGGGGTCCCAGGACAATGAGCAGTTCTTC.

There are a few counts of this clonotype. V usage is TRBV2 and J usage is TRBJ2-5; TRBD2 matches 10 bases. Per the germline V gene, CDR1 is SNHLY and CDR2 is FYNNEI. After removal of 2 bases from V and 5 bases from J, the junction contained 8 bases not matched to a gene. This CDR3 comprises 16 residues. The CDR3 nucleotides are TGTGCCAGCAGTGAAATCGGGCTAGCGGGAGTGGAGACCCAGTACTTC. Amino acids: CASSEIGLAGVETQYF.

Comments on this clonotype: At one end, the junction sequence differs from germline, possibly due to a read error. The chain employs TRBV7-2 and TRBJ2-7, with 12 bases lining up with TRBD2. Germline assignment: CDR1 SGHTA and CDR2 FQGNSA. The length of the CDR3 is 17 residues. CDR3 sequence reads: CAGSLRRTSGNPYEQYF. DNA of the CDR3: TGTGCCGGCAGCTTAAGGCGGACTAGCGGGAATCCCTACGAGCAGTACTTC. Variable domain in full (rest from reference TRBV7-2 and TRBJ2-7): GAGVSQSPSNKVTEKGKDVELRCDPISGHTALYWYRQSLGQGLEFLIYFQGNSAPDKSGLPSDRFSAERTGGSVSTLTIQRTQQEDSAVYLCAGSLRRTSGNPYEQYFGPGTRLTVT.

The rearrangement links TRBV9 to TRBJ2-5; perhaps TRBD1 as D (5 bases). This CDR3 spans 19 amino acids. The V and J ends lost 1 base and 2 bases respectively, with 24 bases between them. Looked up from germline, CDR1 is SGDLS and CDR2 is YYNGEE. The CDR3 sequence is CASSVRPPGISYPQETQYF. The CDR3 DNA reads TGTGCCAGCAGCGTACGCCCCCCAGGGATCTCATACCCACAAGAGACCCAGTACTTC.

The rearrangement uses TRBV20-1 and TRBJ1-4; D possibly corresponds to TRBD1 (5 bases). The V and J ends lost 3 bases and 3 bases respectively, with 14 bases between them. Germline V CDR1 and CDR2: DFQATT, SNEGSKA (reference sequence). This CDR3 has 15 residues. CDR3 in amino acids: CSASLGARANEKLFF. CDR3 sequence (DNA): TGCAGTGCTAGTCTCGGGGCACGGGCTAATGAAAAACTGTTTTTT.